The 23 T cell receptor beta chains below were found in one sample sequenced in a study of beta chain features in type 1 diabetes. The authors reverse transcribed all of the isolated RNA, so sequencing captured expressed TCRB transcripts. Here immunoSEQ multiplex PCR was the method, and the copy in TCRdb shows in-frame clones only, minus some. The table lists 350,000 to 400,000 clones, over 13% of them singletons. Sequenced: naive CD4+ T cells from blood. All receptors derive from a young woman in good health.

The chain recombines TRBV28 with TRBJ1-5; 9 bases line up with TRBD1. Losses at the gene ends were 7 bases for V and 11 bases for J; bases not matched to a gene: 12. Germline values: CDR1 MDHEN, CDR2 SYDVKM. The CDR3 runs 14 residues. The CDR3 DNA reads as TGTGCCAGCACCAAGCGGGACAGGGTGTCGTCCCAGCATTTT. Protein sequence: CASTKRDRVSSQHF.

The chain joins TRBV29-1 to TRBJ2-1; possibly TRBD2 for D (6 bases). V lost 4 bases and J 9 bases, leaving 22 bases between the germline ends. The CDR3 contains 15 residues. Germline CDR1 SQVTM, CDR2 ANQGSEA. The CDR3 loop reads CSVGFHLRTTIEQFF. The DNA for the CDR3 is TGCAGCGTTGGCTTCCATCTGAGGACTACTATTGAGCAGTTCTTC.

The chain carries TRBV30 and TRBJ2-7; TRBD1 might be the D (6 bases). The germline gives CDR1 GTSNPN, CDR2 SVGIG (reference sequence). Trimming took 3 bases from V and 0 from J, leaving 15 bases between them. The CDR3 loop spans 15 amino acids. This CDR3 reads CAWSGFGGHSYEQYF. CDR3 bases: TGTGCCTGGAGCGGGTTTGGGGGCCACTCCTACGAGCAGTACTTC.

This clone occurred a few times. The same CDR3 arises from other DNA sequences in this sample as well. The chain joins TRBV29-1 to TRBJ1-1; 7 nucleotides agree with TRBD1. V shed 3 bases and J 0 bases; nucleotides not matched to a gene: 4. This CDR3 is built from 14 residues. From germline, CDR1 is SQVTM and CDR2 ANQGSEA. This CDR3 reads CSVDTDRVNTEAFF. The CDR3 DNA follows: TGCAGCGTTGATACCGACAGGGTGAACACTGAAGCTTTCTTT.

V is TRBV5-4 and J is TRBJ2-1; TRBD2 is a possible D gene (5 bases). V was shortened by 4 bases and J by 4 bases, with 12 bases between the two germline ends. CDR1 is SGHNT and CDR2 is YYREEE in the germline V gene (reference sequence). The CDR3 loop spans 14 amino acids. CDR3 residues: CASSTRERYNEQFF. In DNA form, the CDR3 reads TGTGCCAGCAGCACGAGGGAGAGATACAATGAGCAGTTCTTC. Full variable domain (missing parts from reference TRBV5-4 and TRBJ2-1): ETGVTQSPTHLIKTRGQQVTLRCSSQSGHNTVSWYQQALGQGPQFIFQYYREEENGRGNFPPRFSGLQFPNYSSELNVNALELDDSALYLCASSTRERYNEQFFGPGTRLTVL.

The sample holds a few counts of this clone. The rearrangement joins TRBV29-1 to TRBJ2-1; D might be TRBD2 (6 bases). Trimming took off 4 bases at V and 8 bases at J, with 21 bases between the two ends. This CDR3 is built from 15 residues. Germline CDR1 reads SQVTM; CDR2 reads ANQGSEA. CDR3 in DNA: TGCAGCGTTGCCCCCTCCCTGAGGACTAAGGATGAGCAGTTCTTC. It translates to CSVAPSLRTKDEQFF.

The chain couples TRBV5-4 to TRBJ1-5, with D tentatively TRBD1 (6 bases). The germline V gene has CDR1 SGHNT and CDR2 YYREEE (reference sequence). The V and J ends lost 2 bases and 3 bases respectively, with 9 bases between them. The CDR3 sequence is 14 residues long. The CDR3 here is CASSFQGSNQPQHF. The DNA for the CDR3 is TGTGCCAGCAGCTTCCAGGGGTCCAATCAGCCCCAGCATTTT.

The chain uses TRBV23-1 and TRBJ2-5; D is uncertain. TRBV23-1 is placed among ORFs of uncertain function. V lost 4 bases, J lost 0 bases, and 9 bases lay in between. The CDR3 is made up of 14 amino acids. The chain's CDR3 is CASSRGQYQETQYF. The CDR3 DNA reads as TGCGCCAGCAGTCGCGGTCAGTACCAAGAGACCCAGTACTTC.

The chain uses TRBV7-2 and TRBJ2-7; TRBD2 aligns across 12 bases. V lost 5 bases to trimming and J lost 4 bases; unmatched junction nucleotides: 9. CDR3 size: 16 residues. Germline V gene lookup returns CDR1 SGHTA and CDR2 FQGNSA. For the CDR3, the DNA is TGTGCCAGCAGCCCTCGACTAGCGGGAGCGACGTACGAGCAGTACTTC. This encodes CASSPRLAGATYEQYF.

The chain combines TRBV7-2 with TRBJ2-1; 8 bases align to TRBD2. Germline V CDR1 and CDR2: SGHTA, FQGNSA. This CDR3 comprises 15 residues. V dropped 2 bases and J dropped 6; count of bases not matched to a gene: 6. Here the CDR3 DNA reads TGTGCCAGCAGCTTAAGGCGGGAGGAAATCAATGAGCAGTTCTTC. Protein sequence: CASSLRREEINEQFF.

This chain connects TRBV30 to TRBJ2-1, with TRBD2 matching over 7 bases. Germline-derived CDR1 and CDR2 are GTSNPN and SVGIG (reference sequence). The CDR3 totals 13 residues. The V gene end was trimmed by 2 bases and the J gene end by 9 bases; junction bases not matched to a gene: 7. CDR3 residues: CAWSRQRDGEQFF. The CDR3 DNA follows: TGTGCCTGGAGTCGTCAGCGGGATGGTGAGCAGTTCTTC. Full variable domain (missing parts from reference TRBV30 and TRBJ2-1): SQTIHQWPATLVQPVGSPLSLECTVEGTSNPNLYWYRQAAGRGLQLLFYSVGIGQISSEVPQNLSASRPQDRQFILSSKKLLLSDSGFYLCAWSRQRDGEQFFGPGTRLTVL.

This chain links TRBV7-9 with TRBJ2-7, with a weak D call TRBD2 (6 bases). CDR3 length: 13 amino acids. Germline CDR1 is SEHNR and CDR2 is FQNEAQ (reference sequence). V was pared by 1 base and J by 2 bases, with 6 bases between. The DNA of the CDR3 is TGTGCCAGCAGCTTAGGGACTACCTACGAGCAGTACTTC. The encoded protein is CASSLGTTYEQYF.

This clone was observed a few times. The V gene is TRBV29-1, the J gene TRBJ2-3; the match to TRBD2 covers 11 bases. V shed 2 bases, J shed 7 bases, and the junction held 20 bases outside the gene matches. This CDR3 has 19 amino acids. Germline-derived CDR1 and CDR2 are SQVTM and ANQGSEA. Here the CDR3 DNA reads TGCAGCGTTGAAAGATCCCTGAGGTTGGATAGCGGGAGGGCCCATACGCAGTATTTT. Its protein is CSVERSLRLDSGRAHTQYF.

This clone has only a few counts. The V call is TRBV29-1, the J call TRBJ2-1; the D gene is possibly TRBD1 (7 bases). V dropped 7 bases and J dropped 0 bases, with 25 bases sitting between them. The CDR3 sequence is 18 residues long. CDR1 SQVTM and CDR2 ANQGSEA come from the germline V gene. CDR3 bases: TGCAGCGCCCAGGGGGTTCTCCACCCGGAGGGCTCCTACAATGAGCAGTTCTTC. Protein sequence: CSAQGVLHPEGSYNEQFF.

This clone was counted only a few times. V gene TRBV29-1 combines with J gene TRBJ2-1, with D possibly TRBD1 on 6 matching bases. V lost 4 bases and J lost 0, with 10 bases in between. The CDR3 consists of 14 residues. Germline V gene sequence: CDR1 SQVTM, CDR2 ANQGSEA. CDR3 sequence reads: CSVGTELSYNEQFF. The CDR3 nucleotides are TGCAGCGTTGGGACAGAACTCTCCTACAATGAGCAGTTCTTC.

This clone has just a few counts. V is TRBV5-1 and J is TRBJ2-1; maybe TRBD1 (5 bases). The V and J ends lost 4 bases and 4 bases respectively, with 15 bases between them. CDR3 length: 15 amino acids. Per germline, CDR1 SGHRS and CDR2 YFSETQ. As DNA, the CDR3 is TGCGCCAGCAGCCTTGGACACAATAATTACAATGAGCAGTTCTTC. It is translated as CASSLGHNNYNEQFF. Drawing the rest from reference TRBV5-1 and TRBJ2-1, the complete variable domain is KAGVTQTPRYLIKTRGQQVTLSCSPISGHRSVSWYQQTPGQGLQFLFEYFSETQRNKGNFPGRFSGRQFSNSRSEMNVSTLELGDSALYLCASSLGHNNYNEQFFGPGTRLTVL.

The gene calls are TRBV5-1 and TRBJ2-5; no definite D call. In germline, CDR1 is SGHRS, CDR2 YFSETQ. CDR3 length: 14 residues. V was cut by 5 bases and J by 7 bases, with 18 bases left in between. The CDR3 loop reads CASRGDPLVGTQYF. In DNA form, the CDR3 reads TGCGCCAGCAGGGGTGACCCCCTAGTTGGGACCCAGTACTTC.

The DNA for the CDR3 is TGTGCCAGCTCACCACCTGAGGCTAGCGGGATGATCGGGGAGCTGTTTTTT. Translated: CASSPPEASGMIGELFF. The genes are TRBV18 and TRBJ2-2; TRBD2 matches 9 bases. Trimming removed 0 bases from V and 7 bases from J; junction bases left unmatched: 9. Germline V gene data show CDR1 as KGHSH and CDR2 as LQKENI. This CDR3 is 17 amino acids long.

The chain is built from TRBV5-1 and TRBJ2-7; 9 bases agree with TRBD2. CDR1 and CDR2 (germline): SGHRS, YFSETQ. The CDR3 spans 15 residues. The J segment lost 6 bases and the V segment lost 1 base, leaving 8 bases of the junction unmatched. The CDR3: CASSLRGTAGGEQYF. CDR3 nucleotides: TGCGCCAGCAGCTTGCGGGGGACAGCGGGAGGCGAGCAGTACTTC.

The chain carries TRBV5-1 and TRBJ2-1; 7 bases are a match to TRBD2. CDR3 length: 15 amino acids. With 0 bases clipped from V and 3 bases from J, the junction kept 3 bases outside the gene matches. The V gene's germline CDR1 is SGHRS and CDR2 YFSETQ. The CDR3 protein is CASSLDGRIYNEQFF. The CDR3 DNA sequence: TGCGCCAGCAGCTTGGACGGGAGGATCTACAATGAGCAGTTCTTC.

This clone was detected only a few times. The chain uses TRBV27 and TRBJ2-3, with 11 bases that match TRBD1. Trimming at V came to 3 bases and at J to 5 bases, leaving 1 base not matched to a gene. CDR3 length: 14 amino acids. CDR1 MNHEY and CDR2 SMNVEV come from the germline V gene (reference sequence). The CDR3 nucleotides read TGTGCCAGCAGTTTGGACAGGGGGCTAGATACGCAGTATTTT. It translates to CASSLDRGLDTQYF.

The DNA for the CDR3 is TGCAGCGTAGGTAGGGACAGGGGGTCTGACGAGCAGTACTTC. Residues: CSVGRDRGSDEQYF. The gene calls are TRBV29-1 and TRBJ2-7; 11 bases fit TRBD1. V shed 6 bases, J shed 5 bases, and the junction held 9 bases outside the gene matches. This CDR3 comprises 14 residues. In germline, CDR1 is SQVTM, CDR2 ANQGSEA.

J is TRBJ2-7 and V is TRBV30, with a possible D match to TRBD2 (6 bases). CDR3 length: 15 amino acids. V gave up 5 bases and J gave up 0 bases, with 17 bases separating them. From germline, CDR1 is GTSNPN and CDR2 SVGIG (reference sequence). DNA for the CDR3: TGTGCCTGGCTACGACCGGGACTGTCCTCCTACGAGCAGTACTTC. Translating gives CAWLRPGLSSYEQYF.